This T cell receptor (beta chain) was retrieved from a study of radiotherapy plus CTLA-4 blockade in lung cancer. Measured with immunoSEQ multiplex PCR; TCRdb has only the in-frame clones, and not every one. The sample consists of approximately 28,000 clones, around four fifths of them appearing once. Regarding this clone: Antigen: not known.

Study observations and caveats: Per reports, early blood T cell clone dynamics, plus interferon-beta, forecast response most strongly.

The sequencing used peripheral blood, collected from a patient treated with radiotherapy plus ipilimumab. The source of this sequence is a human donor with non-small cell lung cancer that progressed on radiotherapy plus ipilimumab.

The CDR3 sequence: CASSQASRGGGEQFF. CDR3 in DNA: TGCGCCAGCAGCCAAGCCTCGAGAGGGGGCGGGGAGCAGTTCTTC. This sequence joins TRBV4-3 and TRBJ2-1, with 7 bases lining up with TRBD1. Germline trimming cut 1 base from V and 10 bases from J; bases unmatched to any gene: 10. This CDR3 region has 15 residues. Germline V lookup: CDR1 LGHNA, CDR2 YSLEER.